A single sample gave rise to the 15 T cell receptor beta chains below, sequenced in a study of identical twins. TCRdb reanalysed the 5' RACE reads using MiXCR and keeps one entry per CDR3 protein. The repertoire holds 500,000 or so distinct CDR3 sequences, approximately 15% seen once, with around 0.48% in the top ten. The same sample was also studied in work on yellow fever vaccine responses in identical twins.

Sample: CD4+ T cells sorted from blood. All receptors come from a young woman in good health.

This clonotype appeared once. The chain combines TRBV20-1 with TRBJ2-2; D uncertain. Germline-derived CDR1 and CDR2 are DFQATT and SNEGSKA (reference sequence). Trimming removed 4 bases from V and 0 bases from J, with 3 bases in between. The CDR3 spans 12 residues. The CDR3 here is CSATANTGELFF. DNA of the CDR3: TGCAGTGCTACAGCGAACACCGGGGAGCTGTTTTTT.

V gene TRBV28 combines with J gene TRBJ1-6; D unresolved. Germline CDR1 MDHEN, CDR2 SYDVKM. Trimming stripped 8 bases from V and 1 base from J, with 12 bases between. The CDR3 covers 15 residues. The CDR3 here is CASSFAGSYNSPLHF. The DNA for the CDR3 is TGTGCCAGCTCCTTTGCGGGGTCCTATAATTCACCCCTCCACTTT. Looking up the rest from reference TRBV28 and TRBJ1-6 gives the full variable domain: DVKVTQSSRYLVKRTGEKVFLECVQDMDHENMFWYRQDPGLGLRLIYFSYDVKMKEKGDIPEGYSVSREKKERFSLILESASTNQTSMYLCASSFAGSYNSPLHFGNGTRLTVT.

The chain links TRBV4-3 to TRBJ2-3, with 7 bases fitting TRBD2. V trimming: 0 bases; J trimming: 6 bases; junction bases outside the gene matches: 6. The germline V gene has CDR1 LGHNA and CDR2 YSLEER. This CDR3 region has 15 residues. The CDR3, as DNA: TGCGCCAGCAGCCAAGAATCCAGCGGGACGGATACGCAGTATTTT. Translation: CASSQESSGTDTQYF.

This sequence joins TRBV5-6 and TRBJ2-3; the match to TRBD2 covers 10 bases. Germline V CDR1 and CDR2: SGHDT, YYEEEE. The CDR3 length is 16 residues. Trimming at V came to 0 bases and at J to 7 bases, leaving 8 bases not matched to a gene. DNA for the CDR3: TGTGCCAGCAGCTTGGATCTCGGGACTAGCGCTAATACGCAGTATTTT. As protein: CASSLDLGTSANTQYF.

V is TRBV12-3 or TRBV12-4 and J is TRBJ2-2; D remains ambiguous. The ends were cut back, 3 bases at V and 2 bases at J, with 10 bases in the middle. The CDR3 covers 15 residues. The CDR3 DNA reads TGTGCCAGCAGTTTGTCCGGGCGCAACACCGGGGAGCTGTTTTTT. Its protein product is CASSLSGRNTGELFF.

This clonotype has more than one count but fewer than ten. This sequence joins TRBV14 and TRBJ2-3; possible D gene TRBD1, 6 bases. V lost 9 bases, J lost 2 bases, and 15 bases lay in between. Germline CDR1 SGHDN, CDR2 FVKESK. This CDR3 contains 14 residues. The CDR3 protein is CASSTGKFTDTQYF. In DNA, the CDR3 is TGTGCCAGTTCTACAGGGAAGTTCACAGATACGCAGTATTTT.

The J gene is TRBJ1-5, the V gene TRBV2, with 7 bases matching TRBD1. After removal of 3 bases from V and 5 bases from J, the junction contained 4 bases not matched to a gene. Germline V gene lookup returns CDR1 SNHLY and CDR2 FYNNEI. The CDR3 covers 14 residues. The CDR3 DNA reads TGTGCCAGCAGTGACAGGGGGTCTCATCAGCCCCAGCATTTT. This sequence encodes CASSDRGSHQPQHF.

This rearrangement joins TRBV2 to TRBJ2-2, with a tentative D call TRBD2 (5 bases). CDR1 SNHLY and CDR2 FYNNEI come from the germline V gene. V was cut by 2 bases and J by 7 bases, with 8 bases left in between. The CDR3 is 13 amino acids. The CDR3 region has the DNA TGTGCCAGCAGTGAAAGCCGGGGCGGGGAGCTGTTTTTT. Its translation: CASSESRGGELFF.

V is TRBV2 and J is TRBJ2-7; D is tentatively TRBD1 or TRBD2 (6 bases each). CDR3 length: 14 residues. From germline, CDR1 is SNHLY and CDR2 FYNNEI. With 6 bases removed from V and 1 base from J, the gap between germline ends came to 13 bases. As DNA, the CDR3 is TGTGCCAGCAGAGGGGGGCTCTCGTCCTACGAGCAGTACTTC. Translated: CASRGGLSSYEQYF.

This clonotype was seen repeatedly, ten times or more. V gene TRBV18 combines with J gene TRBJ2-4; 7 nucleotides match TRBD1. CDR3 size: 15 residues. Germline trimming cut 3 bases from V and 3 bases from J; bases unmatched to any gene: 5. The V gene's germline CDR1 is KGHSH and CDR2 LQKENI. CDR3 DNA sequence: TGTGCCAGCTCACCCGGACAGGTGGACAAAAACATTCAGTACTTC. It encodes CASSPGQVDKNIQYF.

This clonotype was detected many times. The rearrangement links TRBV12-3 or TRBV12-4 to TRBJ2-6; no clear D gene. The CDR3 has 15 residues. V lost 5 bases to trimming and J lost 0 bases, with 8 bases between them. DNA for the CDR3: TGTGCCAGCAGTCCGACAATCTCTGGGGCCAACGTCCTGACTTTC. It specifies CASSPTISGANVLTF.

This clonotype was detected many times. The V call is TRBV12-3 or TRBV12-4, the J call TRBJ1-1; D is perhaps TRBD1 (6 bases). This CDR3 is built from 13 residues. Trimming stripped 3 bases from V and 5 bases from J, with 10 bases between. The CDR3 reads CASSFQGRTEAFF. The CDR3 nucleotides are TGTGCCAGCAGTTTTCAGGGGCGGACTGAAGCTTTCTTT.

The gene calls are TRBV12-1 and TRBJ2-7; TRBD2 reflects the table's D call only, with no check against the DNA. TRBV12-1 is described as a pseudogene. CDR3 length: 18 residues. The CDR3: CASSFAGVAGGPGNEQYF. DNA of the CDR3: TGTGCCAGCAGCTTTGCAGGGGTAGCGGGAGGGCCTGGGAACGAGCAGTACTTC.

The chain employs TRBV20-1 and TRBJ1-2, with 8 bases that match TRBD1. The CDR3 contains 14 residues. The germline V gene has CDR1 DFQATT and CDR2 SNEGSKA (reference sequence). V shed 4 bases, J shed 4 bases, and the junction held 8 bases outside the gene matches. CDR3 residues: CSAKSGGAGYGYTF. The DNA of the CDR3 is TGCAGTGCTAAATCAGGGGGCGCGGGCTATGGCTACACCTTC.

The CDR3 DNA sequence: TGTGCCAGCAGCTTGGGGACAGACCCTAACTATGGCTACACCTTC. Its protein product is CASSLGTDPNYGYTF. This chain links TRBV5-5 with TRBJ1-2, with TRBD1 as a possible D gene (6 bases). The CDR3 totals 15 residues. CDR1 is SGHKS, CDR2 YYEKEE, per germline (reference sequence). Trimming took 0 bases from V and 0 from J, leaving 9 bases between them.